Sequencing of this T cell receptor (beta chain) was carried out in a study of regulatory T cells in long-lasting Graves disease. Study summary: Antithyroid drug use was under 3 months in newly diagnosed Graves' patients. Study-wide results and caveats: Persistent disease exhibited a predilection for TRBV28, TRBJ1-2 and TRBJ2-5. Persistent Graves' patients showed a TCR diversity that was lower than that of newly diagnosed ones.

Time point specified: newly diagnosed GD, antithyroid drugs for less than 3 months. After RNA was extracted from PBMCs, the TCR library was made from it. Construction of the TCR beta libraries employed iRepertoire HTBI primers in conjunction with Arm-PCR of CDR3 regions. TCRdb re-called the multiplex PCR reads with MiXCR, one entry per CDR3 protein. Among a few hundred thousand distinct CDR3 sequences, 20% were seen once, and the ten largest hold approximately 15%. CDR3 length: 14 amino acids. J gave up 8 bases and V 7 bases, and 11 bases lay outside the gene matches. This clonotype came up many times. Its antigen is currently unknown.

Material: peripheral blood mononuclear cells (PBMCs), obtained at new diagnosis, from a patient treated with antithyroid drugs. V is TRBV12-3 or TRBV12-4 and J is TRBJ2-7; 10 nucleotides agree with TRBD1. The sequence came from a female donor with Graves disease. The CDR3 nucleotides read TGTGCCAGCACCGGGGACAGGGGCCTAATTAAGCAGTACTTC. Encoded protein: CASTGDRGLIKQYF.